The TCR beta chain under discussion was sequenced for a study of blood T cell repertoires in COVID-19. The repertoire was sequenced with immunoSEQ multiplex PCR; TCRdb's copy has only in-frame clones and lacks some. The sample lists about 210,000 clones, around 85% occurring once. The V segment lost 5 bases and the J segment 6 bases; nucleotides outside the gene matches: 6. Germline V CDR1 and CDR2: SGHAT, FQNNGV. The CDR3 is 14 amino acids. Material: PBMCs or T cells enriched from blood (not recorded which). The chain is built from TRBV11-2 and TRBJ2-7; 11 nucleotides align to TRBD1. This TCR was sampled from a man between 35 and 55 years old who had recovered from COVID-19. CDR3 amino acids: CASSPGTGGGEQYF. The CDR3 DNA is TGTGCCAGCAGCCCCGGGACAGGGGGAGGCGAGCAGTACTTC.